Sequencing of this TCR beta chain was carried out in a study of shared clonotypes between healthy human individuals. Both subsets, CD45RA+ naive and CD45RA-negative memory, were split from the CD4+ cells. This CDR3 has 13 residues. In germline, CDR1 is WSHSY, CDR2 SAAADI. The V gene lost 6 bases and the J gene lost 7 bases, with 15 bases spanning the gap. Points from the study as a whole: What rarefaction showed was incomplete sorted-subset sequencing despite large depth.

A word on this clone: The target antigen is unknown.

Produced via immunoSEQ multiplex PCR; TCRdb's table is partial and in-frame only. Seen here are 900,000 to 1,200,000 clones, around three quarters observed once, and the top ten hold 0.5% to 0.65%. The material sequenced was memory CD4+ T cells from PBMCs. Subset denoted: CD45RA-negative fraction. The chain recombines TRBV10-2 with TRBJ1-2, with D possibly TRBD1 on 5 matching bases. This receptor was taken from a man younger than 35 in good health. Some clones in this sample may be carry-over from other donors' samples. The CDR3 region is CASRPREGVGYTF. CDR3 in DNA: TGCGCCAGCAGGCCACGGGAAGGGGTTGGCTACACCTTC.